This TCR beta chain was identified in a study of Graves' ophthalmopathy and Graves' hyperthyroidism. Background on the study: Hyperthyroidism was considered stable when no ophthalmopathy appeared within 18 months of follow-up.

The CDR3 consists of 15 residues. CDR1 and CDR2 (germline): SQVTM, ANQGSEA. The V end lost 0 bases, the J end lost 0 bases, and 10 bases lay between the germline ends. Amplification of TCR beta CDR3 regions used RNA transcripts. Following a first-round RT-PCR that used HTBI primers, a second-round multiplex PCR was carried out. From the multiplex PCR reads, TCRdb called clonotypes with MiXCR, one entry per CDR3 protein. The table has 580,000 or so distinct CDR3 sequences, under 45% seen once. This clonotype came up a few times. Aged 18 to 65, the patients with hyperthyroidism had under 2 months' duration and were newly diagnosed. Researchers turned away patients with other autoimmune diseases, uncontrolled infections, pregnancy or lactation. Thyroid ultrasound, orbital computed tomography, TRAb, serum thyroxine and clinical symptoms formed the basis of diagnosis.

The sample comprised peripheral blood or thyroid tissue (not recorded which). The rearrangement uses TRBV29-1 and TRBJ2-3; the D is unclear. The receptor comes from an adult man with Graves' hyperthyroidism. The CDR3 sequence is CSVEEAETSTDTQYF. CDR3 sequence (DNA): TGCAGCGTTGAAGAGGCGGAGACTAGCACAGATACGCAGTATTTT.